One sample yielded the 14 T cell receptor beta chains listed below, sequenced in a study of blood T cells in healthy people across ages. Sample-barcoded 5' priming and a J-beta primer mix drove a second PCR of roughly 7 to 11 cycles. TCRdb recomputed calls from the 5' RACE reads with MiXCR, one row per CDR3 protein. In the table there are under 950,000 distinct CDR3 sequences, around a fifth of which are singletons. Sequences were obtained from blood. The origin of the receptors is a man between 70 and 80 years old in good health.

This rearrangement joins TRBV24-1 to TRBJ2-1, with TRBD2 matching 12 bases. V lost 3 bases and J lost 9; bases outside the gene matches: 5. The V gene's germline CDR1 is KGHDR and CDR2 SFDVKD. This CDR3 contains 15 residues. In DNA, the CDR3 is TGTGCCACCAGTGATGCGACTAGCGGGAGCGGTGAGCAGTTCTTC. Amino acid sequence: CATSDATSGSGEQFF.

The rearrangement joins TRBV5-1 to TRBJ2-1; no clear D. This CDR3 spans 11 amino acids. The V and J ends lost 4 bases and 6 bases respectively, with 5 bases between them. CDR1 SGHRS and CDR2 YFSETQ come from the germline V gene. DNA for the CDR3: TGCGCCAGCAGCGATCGCAATGAGCAGTTCTTC. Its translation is CASSDRNEQFF. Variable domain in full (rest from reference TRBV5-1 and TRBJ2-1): KAGVTQTPRYLIKTRGQQVTLSCSPISGHRSVSWYQQTPGQGLQFLFEYFSETQRNKGNFPGRFSGRQFSNSRSEMNVSTLELGDSALYLCASSDRNEQFFGPGTRLTVL.

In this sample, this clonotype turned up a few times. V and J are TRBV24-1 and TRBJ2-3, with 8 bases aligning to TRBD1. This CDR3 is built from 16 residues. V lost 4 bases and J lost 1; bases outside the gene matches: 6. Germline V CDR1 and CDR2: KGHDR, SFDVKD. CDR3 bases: TGTGCCACCAGTGAGGGGACAGGACGCCGCACAGATACGCAGTATTTT. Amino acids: CATSEGTGRRTDTQYF.

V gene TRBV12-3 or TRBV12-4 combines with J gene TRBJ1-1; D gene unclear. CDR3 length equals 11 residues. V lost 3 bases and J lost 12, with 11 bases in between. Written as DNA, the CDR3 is TGTGCCAGCAGTTTGGTGCGGAAGCCTTTCTTT. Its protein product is CASSLVRKPFF.

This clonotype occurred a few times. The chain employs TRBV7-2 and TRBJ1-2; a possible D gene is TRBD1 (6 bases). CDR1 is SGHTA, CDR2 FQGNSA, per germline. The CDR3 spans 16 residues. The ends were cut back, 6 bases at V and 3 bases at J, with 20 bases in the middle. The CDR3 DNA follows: TGTGCCAGCAGTCCATCCGGGGGGGGCCGGGACTATGGCTACACCTTC. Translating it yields CASSPSGGGRDYGYTF.

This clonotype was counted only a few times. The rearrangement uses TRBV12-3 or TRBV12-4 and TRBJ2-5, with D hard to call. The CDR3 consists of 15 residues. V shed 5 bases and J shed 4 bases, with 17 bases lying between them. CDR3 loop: CASSKSQAERETQYF. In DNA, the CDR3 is TGTGCCAGCAGTAAATCCCAGGCCGAGCGAGAGACCCAGTACTTC.

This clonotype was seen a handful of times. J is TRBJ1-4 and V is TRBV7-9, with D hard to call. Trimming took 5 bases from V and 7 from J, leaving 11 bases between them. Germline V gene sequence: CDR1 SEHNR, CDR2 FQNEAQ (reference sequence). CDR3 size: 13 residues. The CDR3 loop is CASSRQPAEKLFF. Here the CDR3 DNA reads TGTGCCAGCAGCCGGCAGCCCGCTGAAAAACTGTTTTTT.

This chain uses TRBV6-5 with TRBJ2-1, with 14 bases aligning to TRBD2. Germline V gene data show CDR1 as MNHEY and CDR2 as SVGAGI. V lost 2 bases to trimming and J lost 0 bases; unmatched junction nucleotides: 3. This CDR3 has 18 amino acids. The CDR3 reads CASSYEGTSGSSYNEQFF. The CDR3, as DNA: TGTGCCAGCAGTTACGAGGGGACTAGCGGGAGCTCCTACAATGAGCAGTTCTTC.

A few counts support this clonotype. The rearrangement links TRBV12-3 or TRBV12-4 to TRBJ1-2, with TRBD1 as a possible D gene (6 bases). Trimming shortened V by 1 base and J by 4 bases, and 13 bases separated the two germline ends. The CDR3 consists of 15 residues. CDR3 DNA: TGTGCCAGCAGTTTAGGGTCAGGGGTCGGCTATGGCTACACCTTC. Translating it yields CASSLGSGVGYGYTF.

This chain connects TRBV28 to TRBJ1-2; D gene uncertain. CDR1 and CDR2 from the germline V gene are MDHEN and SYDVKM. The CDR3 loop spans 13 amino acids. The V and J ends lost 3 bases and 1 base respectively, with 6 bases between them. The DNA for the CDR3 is TGTGCCAGCAGTTTTGAAGTTAACTATGGCTACACCTTC. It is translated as CASSFEVNYGYTF.

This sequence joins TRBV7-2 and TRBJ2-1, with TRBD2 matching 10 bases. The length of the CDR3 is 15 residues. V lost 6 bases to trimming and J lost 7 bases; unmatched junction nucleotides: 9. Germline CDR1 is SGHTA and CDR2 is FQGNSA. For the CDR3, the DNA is TGTGCCAGCAGGTCCCTAGCGGGAGTCCCTAATGAGCAGTTCTTC. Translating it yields CASRSLAGVPNEQFF.

CDR3 nucleotides: TGCGCCAGCAGCTATCCCGATGAGCAGTTCTTC. This sequence encodes CASSYPDEQFF. The chain is built from TRBV5-1 and TRBJ2-5; D remains ambiguous. The end of the DNA fits TRBJ2-1 better, so the J call may be wrong. Germline V gene lookup returns CDR1 SGHRS and CDR2 YFSETQ. This CDR3 contains 11 residues.

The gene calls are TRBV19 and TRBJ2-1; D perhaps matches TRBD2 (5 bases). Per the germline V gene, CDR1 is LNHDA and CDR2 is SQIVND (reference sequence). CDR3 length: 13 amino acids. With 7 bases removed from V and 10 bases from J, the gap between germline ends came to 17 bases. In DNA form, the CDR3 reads TGTGCCAGTAACGAGGGTGGGGTTGGCGAGCAGTTCTTC. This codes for CASNEGGVGEQFF.

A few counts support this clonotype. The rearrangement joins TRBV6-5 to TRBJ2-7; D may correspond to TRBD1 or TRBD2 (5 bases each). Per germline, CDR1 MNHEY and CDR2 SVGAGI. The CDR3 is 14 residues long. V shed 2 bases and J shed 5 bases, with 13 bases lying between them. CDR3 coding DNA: TGTGCCAGCAGTTACGGGGCGTCGGGGAACGAGCAGTACTTC. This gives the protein CASSYGASGNEQYF.